A selection of T cell receptor beta chains follows, all from one sample in a study of PD-1 blockade in classical Hodgkin lymphoma. The protocol was immunoSEQ multiplex PCR, while the TCRdb copy is restricted to in-frame clones and leaves out a portion. This sample has about 46,000 clones, with around 72% found just once. The material sequenced was peripheral blood mononuclear cells (PBMCs), taken at baseline. These receptors came from a human donor with classical Hodgkin lymphoma. CDR3s include the opening cysteine and the closing phenylalanine or tryptophan. The D gene is left open where the match is weak. Not every row has a clone size; where given, it reads once, few, many or a size class.

NA,TRBV18,TRBJ1-5,NA,TGTGCCAGCTCACCAGTCCAGGGGCAGCCCCAGCATTTT,CASSPVQGQPQHF
once,TRBV29-1,TRBJ2-3,NA,TGCAGCGTCCGGGACGGCCGGAAAGATACGCAGTATTTT,CSVRDGRKDTQYF
NA,TRBV7-9,TRBJ2-7,NA,TGTGCCAGCAGCCAAGATTACGAGCAGTACTTC,CASSQDYEQYF
NA,TRBV28,TRBJ2-7,NA,TGTGCCAGCAGTTCGGGATACGAGCAGTACTTC,CASSSGYEQYF
NA,TRBV6-1,TRBJ2-7,NA,TGTGCCAGCAGTGAGAACGGCTACGAGCAGTACTTC,CASSENGYEQYF
NA,TRBV15,TRBJ1-2,NA,TGTGCCACCAGCAGAGAAATCGGGGCTGGCTACACCTTC,CATSREIGAGYTF
NA,TRBV5-1,TRBJ1-1,NA,TGCGCCAGCAGCTTGGAGAGTTCGAGCACTGAAGCTTTCTTT,CASSLESSSTEAFF
NA,TRBV5-1,TRBJ1-3,NA,TGCGCCAGCAGCTTGGTAGGAGGTGGTGGCAACACCATATATTTT,CASSLVGGGGNTIYF
once,TRBV5-6,TRBJ2-1,NA,TGTGCCAGCAGCTTATTTTTCGGGGGTGAGCAGTTCTTC,CASSLFFGGEQFF
NA,TRBV4-1,TRBJ1-5,NA,TGCGCCAGCAGCCAAGGTGCTGGTAGCAATCAGCCCCAGCATTTT,CASSQGAGSNQPQHF
NA,TRBV6-1,TRBJ2-7,TRBD1,TGTGCCACCGCTTTTACGGACAGGGTAGTCGGGCAGTACTTC,CATAFTDRVVGQYF
NA,TRBV5-1,TRBJ1-2,NA,TGCGCCAGCAGCTTGGCCGCGGGGGGCCAGTGGGATGGCTACACCTTC,CASSLAAGGQWDGYTF
NA,TRBV29-1,TRBJ2-7,NA,TGCAGCGTTGTAACGGCGTTGGGGAACGAGCAGTACTTC,CSVVTALGNEQYF
NA,TRBV27,TRBJ1-1,NA,TGTGCCAGCAGTTTATCGAACAGGGCGGCGAACACTGAAGCTTTCTTT,CASSLSNRAANTEAFF
few,TRBV19,TRBJ2-1,TRBD2,TGTGCCAGTAGTAAAGGACTAGACATTGATGAGCAGTTCTTC,CASSKGLDIDEQFF
NA,TRBV9,TRBJ2-1,NA,TGTGCCAGCAGCGTAGGCAGTTACAATGAGCAGTTCTTC,CASSVGSYNEQFF
once,TRBV6-5,TRBJ2-4,NA,TGTGCCAGCAGTTACACTACCCCAAACATTCAGTACTTC,CASSYTTPNIQYF
NA,TRBV11-2,TRBJ2-7,NA,TGTGCCAGCAGCTTAGAAAGCCTTAGGGGTTACGAGCAGTACTTC,CASSLESLRGYEQYF
few,TRBV29-1,TRBJ2-4,NA,NA,CSVGTGTSVPLSF
NA,TRBV7-8,TRBJ2-2,NA,TGTGCCAGCAGCTTAGCGGTAGGGCTGTTTTTT,CASSLAVGLFF
NA,TRBV6-5,TRBJ1-2,NA,TGTGCCAGCAGTTACTCTCGACTGGTTAACTATGGCTACACCTTC,CASSYSRLVNYGYTF
NA,TRBV15,TRBJ1-4,NA,TGTGCCACCAGTGCTATACTATTAACTAATGAAAAACTGTTTTTT,CATSAILLTNEKLFF
NA,TRBV7-9,TRBJ2-3,TRBD2,TGTGCCAGCACCCTACCGGGACTAGCGGGGGTGGGAGGTACGCAGTATTTT,CASTLPGLAGVGGTQYF
once,TRBV11-3,TRBJ2-1,NA,TGTGCCAGCAGCTTAAGCTATCCCGTGAGGTCCTACAATGAGCAGTTCTTC,CASSLSYPVRSYNEQFF
NA,TRBV5-6,TRBJ2-7,NA,TGTGCCAGCAGCTTCACCGGGACCCTGACCCTCTCCGAGCAGTACTTC,CASSFTGTLTLSEQYF
NA,TRBV5-1,TRBJ2-3,TRBD2,TGCGCCAGCAGCTTGGAAGCGGGAGGATTCGATACGCAGTATTTT,CASSLEAGGFDTQYF
NA,TRBV19,TRBJ2-3,NA,TGTGCCAGTAGTATAGGTACATCCGATACGCAGTATTTT,CASSIGTSDTQYF
NA,TRBV27,TRBJ2-2,NA,TGTGCCAGCAGTCTATCCGGGAGCACCGGGGAGCTGTTTTTT,CASSLSGSTGELFF
NA,TRBV5-1,TRBJ1-1,TRBD1,TGCGCCAGCAGCTTTGGGACAGGGAACACTGAAGCTTTCTTT,CASSFGTGNTEAFF
once,TRBV2,TRBJ1-4,NA,TGTGCCAGCAGTGACCCTGGAAGGGGCACTAATGAAAAACTGTTTTTT,CASSDPGRGTNEKLFF
NA,TRBV19,TRBJ1-3,NA,TGTGCCAGTAGTACGGCTGCAAGCATCACCATATATTTT,CASSTAASITIYF
few,TRBV5-5,TRBJ1-1,NA,TGTGCCAGCAGCTTGGGCAGGTTGAACACTGAAGCTTTCTTT,CASSLGRLNTEAFF
NA,TRBV5-1,TRBJ1-6,NA,TGCGCCAGCAGCTTGGTGGCGGTGAGCTCCTATAATTCACCCCTCCACTTT,CASSLVAVSSYNSPLHF
NA,TRBV11-2,TRBJ2-1,TRBD2,TGTGCCAGCAGCTCCCAGGGACTAGCGGAAAACTACAATGAGCAGTTCTTC,CASSSQGLAENYNEQFF
once,TRBV6-6,TRBJ1-4,NA,TGTGCCAGCAGTTACTCCACGGGGCCGGAGGAAAAACTGTTTTTT,CASSYSTGPEEKLFF
NA,TRBV30,TRBJ2-1,NA,TGTGCCTGGAGTGGATGGGAGGTTTATTATGAGCAGTTCTTC,CAWSGWEVYYEQFF
NA,TRBV5-6,TRBJ2-5,NA,TGTGCCAGCAGCCCCCTCCCACGGTTGGAGACCCAGTACTTC,CASSPLPRLETQYF